This T cell receptor beta chain is from a study of blood T cells in healthy people across ages. The second PCR ran about 6 to 12 cycles with a sample-barcoded 5' primer and J-beta primers. MiXCR was run by TCRdb on the 5' RACE reads, yielding one entry per CDR3 protein. The sample shows about 830,000 distinct CDR3 sequences, approximately 65% of them seen only once. Donor samples were obtained from healthy Caucasian individuals from Russia, aged about 6 to 95. A remark on this clonotype: Antigen: not known.

Study-level points and caveats: Long-lived donors carried more naive CD4+ cells and greater diversity than aged donors.

The source of this sequence is a man in his thirties or forties in good health. Sequencing input: blood.

CDR3: CSAGRLAGGYEQYF. The CDR3 nucleotides read TGCAGTGCTGGACGACTAGCGGGGGGCTACGAGCAGTACTTC. The chain has TRBV20-1 and TRBJ2-7; TRBD2 agrees at 13 bases. In germline, CDR1 is DFQATT, CDR2 SNEGSKA (reference sequence). There are 14 residues in the CDR3. The J segment lost 3 bases and the V segment lost 5 bases, leaving 4 bases of the junction unmatched.